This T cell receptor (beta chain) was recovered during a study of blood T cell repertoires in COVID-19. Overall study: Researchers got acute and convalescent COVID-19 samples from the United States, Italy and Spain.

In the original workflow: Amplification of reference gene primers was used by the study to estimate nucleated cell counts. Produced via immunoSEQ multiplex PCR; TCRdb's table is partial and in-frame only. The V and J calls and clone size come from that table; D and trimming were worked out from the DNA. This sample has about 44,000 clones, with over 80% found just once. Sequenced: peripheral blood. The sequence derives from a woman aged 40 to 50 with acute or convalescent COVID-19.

This CDR3 is CASSLAGRGGVDGYTF. Here the CDR3 DNA reads TGCGCCAGCAGCTTGGCCGGAAGAGGGGGCGTCGATGGCTACACCTTC. This chain joins TRBV5-1 and TRBJ1-2; 7 nucleotides agree with TRBD1. Trimming removed 0 bases from V and 6 bases from J; junction bases left unmatched: 11. Looked up from germline, CDR1 is SGHRS and CDR2 is YFSETQ. This CDR3 is 16 amino acids long. The entire variable domain, with the rest obtained from reference TRBV5-1 and TRBJ1-2, is as follows: KAGVTQTPRYLIKTRGQQVTLSCSPISGHRSVSWYQQTPGQGLQFLFEYFSETQRNKGNFPGRFSGRQFSNSRSEMNVSTLELGDSALYLCASSLAGRGGVDGYTFGSGTRLTVV.